Shown below are 4 T cell receptor beta chains from a single sample sequenced in a study of T cell changes during pregnancy in multiple sclerosis. Clones were read by immunoSEQ multiplex PCR, and TCRdb kept only the in-frame ones, dropping some. In the table there are 88,000 or so clones, roughly 94% of which are singletons. The specimen comprised peripheral blood, sampled before pregnancy. Receptors were obtained from a female donor with multiple sclerosis, enrolled in a pregnancy study.

The chain couples TRBV11-2 to TRBJ2-7; TRBD1 is a possible D gene (5 bases). The V gene lost 2 bases and the J gene lost 6 bases, with 17 bases spanning the gap. The germline gives CDR1 SGHAT, CDR2 FQNNGV. There are 15 residues in the CDR3. This CDR3 is CASSLRQTEWGEQYF. The CDR3 DNA follows: TGTGCCAGCAGCTTAAGACAGACGGAGTGGGGCGAGCAGTACTTC.

The gene calls are TRBV4-1 and TRBJ1-5; D unresolved. CDR1 and CDR2 from the germline V gene are MGHRA and YSYEKL. V gave up 3 bases and J gave up 10 bases, with 13 bases separating them. The CDR3 sequence is 13 residues long. As DNA, the CDR3 is TGCGCCAGCAGCCAGGGAGAGCCCAGTCCCCAGCATTTT. It codes for CASSQGEPSPQHF.

This CDR3 reads CASTTPGQVNYGYTF. The CDR3 DNA sequence: TGTGCCAGCACCACCCCGGGACAGGTGAACTATGGCTACACCTTC. This chain uses TRBV5-4 with TRBJ1-2, with 8 bases that match TRBD1. V trimming: 6 bases; J trimming: 2 bases; junction bases outside the gene matches: 9. There are 15 residues in the CDR3. Germline-derived CDR1 and CDR2 are SGHNT and YYREEE (reference sequence).

This clone was seen only once. The chain couples TRBV13 to TRBJ2-5; D perhaps matches TRBD2 (5 bases). The CDR3 is 19 residues long. Trimming cost V 5 bases and J 5 bases, with 30 bases left between them. The germline gives CDR1 PRHDT, CDR2 FYEKMQ (reference sequence). The CDR3 DNA is TGTGCCAGCAGCAGCAATTCTCCGTCCGGGGAGCCGCGGAGCGAGACCCAGTACTTC. As protein: CASSSNSPSGEPRSETQYF.